This entry describes one T cell receptor (beta chain). Its antigen is currently unknown. V was clipped by 0 bases and J by 7 bases, with 4 bases between them. This CDR3 has 12 residues. Germline-derived CDR1 and CDR2 are SGHRS and YFSETQ. This entry belongs to a study of PD-1 blockade in classical Hodgkin lymphoma. Study in general: Patients got intravenous nivolumab 3 mg/kg every 2 weeks.

Study outcomes and limitations: Exclusion was applied to patients who started nivolumab under 1 year after ASCT. The baseline diversity of complete responders showed similarity to that of newly diagnosed patients. Causes of the repertoire differences remain undefined, possibly disease activity or prior therapy.

Repertoires were generated with immunoSEQ multiplex PCR, while TCRdb's copy carries only in-frame clones and drops some. The table lists roughly 17,000 clones, more than 70% of them singletons. Autologous stem cell transplantation was followed by relapse in every patient, and brentuximab vedotin exposure varied. The sequence was collected from a human donor with classical Hodgkin lymphoma. The sequencing here drew on peripheral blood mononuclear cells (PBMCs), taken at baseline. The V call is TRBV5-1, the J call TRBJ2-2; D is uncertain. DNA of the CDR3: TGCGCCAGCAGCTTGGTTAACGGGGAGCTGTTTTTT. Translated, it gives CASSLVNGELFF.